Sequencing of this T cell receptor beta chain was carried out in a study of cytomegalovirus exposure and HLA in healthy donors. The study, taken as a whole, reports: A later analysis found TCR association rates differed by HLA locus, highest for DRB1 and lowest for HLA-C. Most of the TCR beta V segments (in an earlier analysis) were productive either about 90% or about 30% of the time.

This PCR relied on a set of 60 Vbeta primers and 13 Jbeta primers. Sequenced by immunoSEQ multiplex PCR; TCRdb stores in-frame clones only, minus some. The sample consists of over 150,000 clones, roughly 84% of them appearing once. The CDR3 consists of 13 residues. Unmatched junction bases numbered 3, after V lost 4 bases and J lost 5 bases. Germline CDR1 is SNHLY and CDR2 is FYNNEI. Turning to this clone: The antigen remains unidentified.

Sequenced: PBMCs. This chain joins TRBV2 and TRBJ2-7, with TRBD1 matching 9 bases. The sequence was obtained from a man aged 25 to 40 in good health and CMV-seropositive. The CDR3 reads CASSAGTGNEQYF. The CDR3 coding sequence is TGTGCCAGCAGTGCCGGGACAGGGAACGAGCAGTACTTC.